This T cell receptor (delta chain) was obtained from a study of gamma-delta T cells after stem cell transplantation. TCRdb repeated clone calling on the RT-PCR reads with CATT. The sample has roughly 5,400 delta-chain clones, roughly 10% seen once; the top ten hold about 13%. For this clone: Additional DNA sequences in this sample encode the identical CDR3.

Per germline, CDR1 TVYSNPD and CDR2 GDNSRS (reference sequence). There are 15 residues in the CDR3. With 2 bases clipped from V and 3 bases from J, the junction kept 9 bases outside the gene matches. The chain employs TRDV3 and TRDJ2, with 7 bases aligning to TRDD3. Specimen: gamma-delta T cells. This sequence was found in a human donor. It is not recorded whose cells these are; they may come from a transplant donor. The CDR3 DNA is TGTGCCTTTGTAGTCGCTTGGGGGATGACAGCACAACTCTTCTTT. Its translation: CAFVVAWGMTAQLFF.